The source of this T cell receptor (beta chain) is a study of Graves' ophthalmopathy and Graves' hyperthyroidism. RNA transcripts yielded amplified TCR beta CDR3 regions. The first-round RT-PCR employed HTBI primers together with the Qiagen OneStep RT-PCR kit. A multiplex PCR was then performed as the second round. One entry per CDR3 protein, called by TCRdb with MiXCR from the multiplex PCR reads. The sample carries about 150,000 distinct CDR3 sequences, about 40% recorded once. Donors with ophthalmopathy: moderate-to-severe activity, CAS ≥3, NOSPECS ≥4, duration under 3 months. J gave up 5 bases and V 7 bases, and 16 bases lay outside the gene matches. The CDR3 is 16 residues long. CDR1 SEHNR and CDR2 FQNEAQ come from the germline V gene (reference sequence).

This chain connects TRBV7-9 to TRBJ2-5; 7 nucleotides align to TRBD2. The TCR comes from a woman between 40 and 50 years old with Graves' ophthalmopathy. The sequencing sample was made of peripheral blood. CDR3 sequence: CASNLVWAGVAETQYF. For the CDR3, the DNA is TGTGCCAGCAACCTAGTCTGGGCGGGAGTAGCGGAGACCCAGTACTTC.